These 10 T cell receptor beta chains share one sample of origin, sequenced in a study of T cell responses to AZD1222 COVID-19 vaccine (dated by TCRdb to about 2021). The time point label on this specimen signifies: about 28 days (+/-7) after the second vaccine dose. Libraries were prepared through the immunoSEQ multiplex PCR assay. Imported from immuneACCESS, the table was reduced by TCRdb to in-frame sequences with V and J called. These copies leave out some clones; in studies compared against another copy, an unresolved V gene accounts for under half, and the cause of the remainder is not known. Recorded for this sample are tens of thousands of clones; 80% to 85% of them occurred a single time. The ten largest make up about 20% of the sample. The input for sequencing was peripheral blood, taken 28 days after the second AZD1222 dose. Receptors originate from an adult who received the AZD1222 COVID-19 vaccine.

The V call is TRBV7-3, the J call TRBJ2-2; D ambiguous. From germline, CDR1 is SGHTA and CDR2 FQGTGA. The V end lost 5 bases, the J end lost 3 bases, and 10 bases lay between the germline ends. The CDR3 has 14 amino acids. CDR3 sequence (DNA): TGTGCCAGCAGCCACGACGGATACACCGGGGAGCTGTTTTTT. Encoded protein: CASSHDGYTGELFF.

This rearrangement joins TRBV6-1 to TRBJ1-5; no definite D call. CDR1 is MNHNS and CDR2 is SASEGT in the germline V gene. Trimming removed 4 bases at V and 4 bases at J, with 17 bases between. CDR3 length: 16 residues. The CDR3 reads CASSVTVRRENQPQHF. The CDR3 DNA reads TGTGCCAGCAGTGTCACGGTCAGACGGGAGAATCAGCCCCAGCATTTT.

The chain uses TRBV6-5 and TRBJ1-3, with no clear D. CDR1 and CDR2 (germline): MNHEY, SVGAGI. The CDR3 totals 14 residues. V dropped 11 bases and J dropped 0 bases, with 14 bases sitting between them. DNA for the CDR3: TGTGCCGGGAGTAGGGCCCACTCTGGAAACACCATATATTTT. It codes for CAGSRAHSGNTIYF.

V usage is TRBV29-1 and J usage is TRBJ1-5; 7 bases are a match to TRBD1. This CDR3 has 15 amino acids. V was pared by 4 bases and J by 0 bases, with 6 bases of the junction left unmatched. Germline V lookup: CDR1 SQVTM, CDR2 ANQGSEA. CDR3 protein: CSVAGTVDSNQPQHF. The CDR3 region has the DNA TGCAGCGTTGCAGGGACAGTGGATAGCAATCAGCCCCAGCATTTT.

The rearrangement links TRBV24-1 to TRBJ2-3; 8 bases are shared with TRBD2. CDR3 length: 16 amino acids. The germline V gene encodes CDR1 KGHDR and CDR2 SFDVKD. J gave up 2 bases and V 2 bases, and 5 bases lay outside the gene matches. Written as DNA, the CDR3 is TGTGCCACCAGTGATTCCGGACTAGCAAACACAGATACGCAGTATTTT. Amino acid sequence: CATSDSGLANTDTQYF.

This chain connects TRBV28 to TRBJ1-4; D might be TRBD1 (5 bases). Germline V gives CDR1 MDHEN, CDR2 SYDVKM. The CDR3 runs to 16 residues. Trimming took 2 bases from V and 4 from J, leaving 14 bases between them. CDR3 sequence reads: CASSLGPGAYNEKLFF. Written as DNA, the CDR3 is TGTGCCAGCAGTTTAGGGCCCGGGGCCTATAATGAAAAACTGTTTTTT.

The chain employs TRBV19 and TRBJ2-7, with TRBD1 matching 11 bases. Per germline, CDR1 LNHDA and CDR2 SQIVND (reference sequence). CDR3 length equals 15 residues. With 4 bases clipped from V and 7 bases from J, the junction kept 9 bases outside the gene matches. The CDR3 reads CASSTPGTGGGEQYF. CDR3 sequence (DNA): TGTGCCAGTAGTACCCCCGGGACAGGGGGAGGTGAGCAGTACTTC.

V usage is TRBV21-1 and J usage is TRBJ2-7; the table names TRBD2, a call not compared with the DNA. TRBV21-1 is annotated as a pseudogene. The CDR3 totals 19 residues. CDR3 residues: CASSSPRTSGGVSPYEQYF. DNA for the CDR3: TGTGCCAGCAGCTCCCCGAGAACTAGCGGGGGGGTTTCCCCCTACGAGCAGTACTTC.

By sample fraction, this clone is medium-sized. The genes are TRBV7-2 and TRBJ1-5; possibly TRBD1 for D (6 bases). The germline CDR1 and CDR2 sequences are SGHTA and FQGNSA. This CDR3 comprises 16 residues. Trimming stripped 2 bases from V and 4 bases from J, with 15 bases between. CDR3 sequence: CASSLSPGGLNQPQHF. DNA of the CDR3: TGTGCCAGCAGCTTATCCCCCGGGGGCCTAAATCAGCCCCAGCATTTT.

The DNA for the CDR3 is TGTGCCAGCAGCCAATTGATGAATACGCAGTATTTT. Translation gives CASSQLMNTQYF. This chain joins TRBV3-1 (or the pseudogene TRBV3-2) and TRBJ2-3; D gene uncertain. CDR3 length: 12 amino acids. Germline CDR1 is LGHDT and CDR2 is YNNKEL (reference sequence). Trimming stripped 2 bases from V and 7 bases from J, with 7 bases between.